This TCR beta chain was profiled in a study of T cell repertoires in cytomegalovirus infection (dated by TCRdb to the late 2010s). Regarding the complete study: Alongside well-studied HLA-B-restricted epitopes, the peptide stimulations were aimed at recently identified HLA-C-restricted CMV epitopes, whose presentation resists viral immunomodulation. Because public TCR beta signatures pointed to carriage of CMV infection together with the matching HLA type, the HLA type of each donor mattered for the analysis. Study-level results and caveats: The ex vivo response was dominated by HLA-C-restricted CMV-specific TCR beta clonotypes, and the single most frequent clonotype in two of eight donors was supplied by these HLA-C-restricted clonotypes. Carriers of CMV infection plus the relevant HLA type were discriminated by the cumulative frequency of public TCR beta family members in the study cohort and in an independent approximately 340-donor cohort.

Reading from cysteine to phenylalanine, the CDR3 counts 18 amino acids. CDR3 DNA is the only sequence kept; it has 54 bases, read in frame from the first base. CDR1 and CDR2 (KGHDR, SFDVKD) derive from the germline V gene. V is pared back by 0 bases and J by 4 bases, with 19 bases lying between the germline termini. TCRdb lists the instrument as Illumina HiSeq 1500. The public reads were reprocessed in TCRdb via fastp at Q25 and MiXCR, keeping in-frame beta chains. Rows with one shared CDR3 protein collapse into an entry with the most common genes and DNA. The sample records approximately 500,000 distinct CDR3 sequences, roughly a third of which are singletons. The top ten constitute roughly a sixth of the sample. This specimen's treatment or condition label, interpreted: in vitro stimulation with specific CMV peptide epitopes to enrich CMV-specific T cells. Only a few counts were recorded for this clonotype. The specificity of this receptor is unknown. No per-base quality is available; no much larger clone lies one base away.

The source of this sequence is a human donor in good health (CMV status not recorded). Some clones in this sample may be carry-over from other donors' samples. The sequencing here drew on cultured PBMCs, taken from culture after CMV antigen stimulation. The chain joins TRBV24-1 to TRBJ2-3; the D gene remains uncertain. The nucleotides read TGTGCCACCAGTGATTTGAGTGGCGGTCCAAAGGTCGCAGATACGCAGTATTTT. This yields the protein CATSDLSGGPKVADTQYF.